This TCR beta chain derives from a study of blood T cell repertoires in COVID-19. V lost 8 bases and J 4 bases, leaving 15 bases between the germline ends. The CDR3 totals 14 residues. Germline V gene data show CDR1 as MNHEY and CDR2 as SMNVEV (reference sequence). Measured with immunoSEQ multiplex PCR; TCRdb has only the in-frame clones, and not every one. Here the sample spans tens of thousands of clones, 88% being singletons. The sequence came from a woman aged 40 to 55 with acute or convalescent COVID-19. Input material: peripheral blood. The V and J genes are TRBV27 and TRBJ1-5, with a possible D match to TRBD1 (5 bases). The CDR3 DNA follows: TGTGCCAGCTCACCGGGACTGTTAAATCAGCCCCAGCATTTT. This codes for CASSPGLLNQPQHF.